A selection of T cell receptor beta chains follows, all from one sample in a study of T cell changes during pregnancy in multiple sclerosis. The protocol was immunoSEQ multiplex PCR, while the TCRdb copy is restricted to in-frame clones and leaves out a portion. The sample holds 40,000 to 45,000 clones; 75% to 95% are singletons and the top ten take around 0.64%. The sequences come from CD4+ T cells from peripheral blood mononuclear cells, collected before pregnancy. Receptor source: a female donor with multiple sclerosis, enrolled in a pregnancy study. Both conserved end residues are part of each CDR3. D genes are given only for firm matches. Clone size is not always given. Where it is, it says once, few, many or a class for expanded clones.

clone_size: NA; d_call: TRBD2; v_call: TRBV10-3; j_call: TRBJ2-3; cdr3_nt: TGTGCCATCTCTGGCGGGGGGTCCTCTGTTGTAGCAGATACGCAGTATTTT; cdr3_aa: CAISGGGSSVVADTQYF
clone_size: NA; d_call: TRBD2; v_call: TRBV30; j_call: TRBJ2-1; cdr3_nt: TGTGCCTGGGGGGCGGGACTAGCGGCGAATGAGCAGTTCTTC; cdr3_aa: CAWGAGLAANEQFF
clone_size: NA; d_call: NA; v_call: TRBV5-1; j_call: TRBJ1-1; cdr3_nt: TGCGCCAGCAGCTTGGGAGGGGGCACTGAAGCTTTCTTT; cdr3_aa: CASSLGGGTEAFF
clone_size: once; d_call: TRBD1; v_call: TRBV2; j_call: TRBJ2-7; cdr3_nt: TGTGCCAGCAGTGAATTGACAGGGGAGCACTTC; cdr3_aa: CASSELTGEHF
clone_size: NA; d_call: TRBD1; v_call: TRBV27; j_call: TRBJ1-2; cdr3_nt: TGTGCCAGCAGCCAGACAGGGTTCTATGGCTACACCTTC; cdr3_aa: CASSQTGFYGYTF
clone_size: NA; d_call: NA; v_call: TRBV11-1; j_call: TRBJ1-1; cdr3_nt: TGTGCCAGCAGCTTAAGGCAGGTAACCACTGAAGCTTTCTTT; cdr3_aa: CASSLRQVTTEAFF
clone_size: NA; d_call: NA; v_call: TRBV7-3; j_call: TRBJ2-1; cdr3_nt: TGTGCCAGCAGCTTAATTCATAGTTCCTACAATGAGCAGTTCTTC; cdr3_aa: CASSLIHSSYNEQFF
clone_size: NA; d_call: NA; v_call: TRBV30; j_call: TRBJ2-1; cdr3_nt: TGTGCCTTCAGGGGGGAGGCCTACAATGAGCAGTTCTTC; cdr3_aa: CAFRGEAYNEQFF
clone_size: NA; d_call: NA; v_call: TRBV5-1; j_call: TRBJ2-7; cdr3_nt: TGCGCCAGTTCAGGGGGGTTACTCGGTTACGAGCAGTACTTC; cdr3_aa: CASSGGLLGYEQYF
clone_size: NA; d_call: TRBD2; v_call: TRBV4-2; j_call: TRBJ2-1; cdr3_nt: TGTGCCAGCAGCCAAGCGCGGACTAGCGCCGACAATGAGCAGTTCTTC; cdr3_aa: CASSQARTSADNEQFF
clone_size: NA; d_call: NA; v_call: TRBV7-9; j_call: TRBJ1-1; cdr3_nt: TGTGCCAGCAGCTTAGACGGAGCGCAAGAAGCTTTCTTT; cdr3_aa: CASSLDGAQEAFF
clone_size: NA; d_call: NA; v_call: TRBV7-2; j_call: TRBJ1-5; cdr3_nt: TGTGCCAGCAGCTTCTCAGGTCAGCCCCAGCATTTT; cdr3_aa: CASSFSGQPQHF
clone_size: NA; d_call: NA; v_call: TRBV9; j_call: TRBJ2-1; cdr3_nt: TGTGCCAGCAGCGGGGGGGACTCTTACAATGAGCAGTTCTTC; cdr3_aa: CASSGGDSYNEQFF
clone_size: NA; d_call: NA; v_call: TRBV6-6; j_call: TRBJ2-7; cdr3_nt: TGTGCCAGCAGTTACAATCTAAACAGAAACTCCTACGAGCAGTACTTC; cdr3_aa: CASSYNLNRNSYEQYF
clone_size: NA; d_call: TRBD1; v_call: TRBV10-1; j_call: TRBJ2-7; cdr3_nt: TGCGCCAGCAGTGATGGAGGGACAGGGGGAGACGAGCAGTACTTC; cdr3_aa: CASSDGGTGGDEQYF
clone_size: NA; d_call: NA; v_call: TRBV6-1; j_call: TRBJ1-6; cdr3_nt: TGTGCCCTACGCAGGGCAAATTCACCCCTCCACTTT; cdr3_aa: CALRRANSPLHF
clone_size: NA; d_call: NA; v_call: TRBV19; j_call: TRBJ1-1; cdr3_nt: TGTGCCAGTAGTGAGCTCCTTTTAGGGGTAACTGAAGCTTTCTTT; cdr3_aa: CASSELLLGVTEAFF
clone_size: medium-sized; d_call: NA; v_call: TRBV4-1; j_call: TRBJ2-7; cdr3_nt: TGCGCCAGCAGCCAAGGAGCGTCTTTCTACGAGCAGTACTTC; cdr3_aa: CASSQGASFYEQYF
clone_size: NA; d_call: NA; v_call: TRBV19; j_call: TRBJ2-2; cdr3_nt: TGTGCCAGTAGTATGTACGGGAACACCGGGGAGCTGTTTTTT; cdr3_aa: CASSMYGNTGELFF
clone_size: NA; d_call: NA; v_call: TRBV14; j_call: TRBJ2-3; cdr3_nt: TGTGCCAGCAGCCTAACCCTAACAGATACGCAGTATTTT; cdr3_aa: CASSLTLTDTQYF
clone_size: NA; d_call: NA; v_call: TRBV19; j_call: TRBJ1-2; cdr3_nt: TGTGCCAGTAGTACCACATACCCCTATGGCTACACCTTC; cdr3_aa: CASSTTYPYGYTF
clone_size: NA; d_call: NA; v_call: TRBV4-1; j_call: TRBJ2-2; cdr3_nt: TGCGCCAGCAGAAGGGGCTTGAACACCGGGGAGCTGTTTTTT; cdr3_aa: CASRRGLNTGELFF
clone_size: NA; d_call: TRBD1; v_call: TRBV7-6; j_call: TRBJ2-7; cdr3_nt: TGTGCCAGCAGCTTAGAGTCATTGGGCGCAGGGGGCAACGAGCAGTACTTC; cdr3_aa: CASSLESLGAGGNEQYF
clone_size: once; d_call: TRBD1; v_call: TRBV2; j_call: TRBJ1-2; cdr3_nt: TGTGCCAGCAGTCCACGAGGGGGACAGGGGTCTAACTATGGCTACACCTTC; cdr3_aa: CASSPRGGQGSNYGYTF
clone_size: NA; d_call: TRBD1; v_call: TRBV6-1; j_call: TRBJ1-1; cdr3_nt: TGTGCCAGCAATGCGGTGACAGGGGGTGGGACTGAAGCTTTCTTT; cdr3_aa: CASNAVTGGGTEAFF
clone_size: NA; d_call: TRBD2; v_call: TRBV9; j_call: TRBJ2-1; cdr3_nt: TGTGCCAGCAGCGTGAGGCTAGCGGCCTACAATGAGCAGTTCTTC; cdr3_aa: CASSVRLAAYNEQFF
clone_size: NA; d_call: NA; v_call: TRBV5-4; j_call: TRBJ1-5; cdr3_nt: TGTGCCAGCAAGTACGAGGATCAGCCCCAGCATTTT; cdr3_aa: CASKYEDQPQHF
clone_size: NA; d_call: NA; v_call: TRBV6-5; j_call: TRBJ2-7; cdr3_nt: TGTGCCAGCGCAAGAGAGGGAGCGGACTACGAGCAGTACTTC; cdr3_aa: CASAREGADYEQYF
clone_size: NA; d_call: NA; v_call: TRBV7-2; j_call: TRBJ1-2; cdr3_nt: TGTGCCAGCAGTTACTACGTCGAGCGACGGGGCTACACCTTC; cdr3_aa: CASSYYVERRGYTF
clone_size: NA; d_call: NA; v_call: TRBV5-1; j_call: TRBJ2-5; cdr3_nt: TGCGCCAGCCAAACCTTGGGACAACTAGGGGAGACCCAGTACTTC; cdr3_aa: CASQTLGQLGETQYF
clone_size: NA; d_call: TRBD2; v_call: TRBV9; j_call: TRBJ2-1; cdr3_nt: TGTGCCAGCAGCGTAGGGGGGGGGACGGTTGTGGGGCGGGGGACGGACAATGAGCAGTTCTTC; cdr3_aa: CASSVGGGTVVGRGTDNEQFF
clone_size: NA; d_call: TRBD2; v_call: TRBV25-1; j_call: TRBJ2-2; cdr3_nt: TGTGCCAGCAGTCCCTTCTATCAGCGGGGGAGAAACACCGGGGAGCTGTTTTTT; cdr3_aa: CASSPFYQRGRNTGELFF
clone_size: NA; d_call: TRBD1; v_call: TRBV7-7; j_call: TRBJ2-1; cdr3_nt: TGTGCCAGCAGCCCTACCGGGACAGGGGACAATGAGCAGTTCTTC; cdr3_aa: CASSPTGTGDNEQFF
clone_size: few; d_call: NA; v_call: TRBV10-3; j_call: TRBJ2-5; cdr3_nt: TGTGCCATCAGTAAGGGAGGAGAGACCCAGTACTTC; cdr3_aa: CAISKGGETQYF
clone_size: NA; d_call: NA; v_call: TRBV27; j_call: TRBJ1-5; cdr3_nt: TGTGCCAGCAGTTTATCGGGATTTTACAGGGTGCGCAATCAGCCCCAGCATTTT; cdr3_aa: CASSLSGFYRVRNQPQHF
clone_size: NA; d_call: NA; v_call: TRBV30; j_call: TRBJ1-2; cdr3_nt: TGTACCTGGGGGGGGTCCAACGGGTATGGCTACACCTTC; cdr3_aa: CTWGGSNGYGYTF
clone_size: NA; d_call: NA; v_call: TRBV6-1; j_call: TRBJ2-4; cdr3_nt: TGTGCCAGCATTAACGGGAACCTAGCCAAAAACATTCAGTACTTC; cdr3_aa: CASINGNLAKNIQYF
clone_size: NA; d_call: NA; v_call: TRBV7-9; j_call: TRBJ2-6; cdr3_nt: TGTGCCAGCAGCCGGGACATTAGCTCTGGGGCCAACGTCCTGACTTTC; cdr3_aa: CASSRDISSGANVLTF
clone_size: NA; d_call: NA; v_call: TRBV18; j_call: TRBJ2-6; cdr3_nt: TGTGCCAGCTCACCCCAAGGGGGGGTCTCTGGGGCCAACGTCCTGACTTTC; cdr3_aa: CASSPQGGVSGANVLTF
clone_size: NA; d_call: NA; v_call: TRBV7-8; j_call: TRBJ1-1; cdr3_nt: TGTGCCAGCAGCCGACAGACTGAAGCTTTCTTT; cdr3_aa: CASSRQTEAFF
clone_size: NA; d_call: TRBD1; v_call: TRBV4-1; j_call: TRBJ1-2; cdr3_nt: TGCGCCAGCAGCCATCACTCCGGACAGGGGACCTATGGCTACACCTTC; cdr3_aa: CASSHHSGQGTYGYTF
clone_size: NA; d_call: NA; v_call: TRBV6-6; j_call: TRBJ2-2; cdr3_nt: TGTGCCAGCATTAGAGGGCCTCTCACCGGGGAGCTGTTTTTT; cdr3_aa: CASIRGPLTGELFF
clone_size: NA; d_call: NA; v_call: TRBV29-1; j_call: TRBJ1-2; cdr3_nt: TGCAGCGTTGAAGATGGGACTCCTCGTGGCTATGGCTACACCTTC; cdr3_aa: CSVEDGTPRGYGYTF
clone_size: NA; d_call: NA; v_call: TRBV23-1; j_call: TRBJ1-1; cdr3_nt: TGCGCCAGCAGTCCGCCAGGATCGAAGGGCAGGGCGAACACTGAAGCTTTCTTT; cdr3_aa: CASSPPGSKGRANTEAFF